This T cell receptor (delta chain) stems from a study of gamma-delta T cells after stem cell transplantation. The CDR3 is made up of 19 amino acids. Germline V gene data show CDR1 as GEAIGNYY and CDR2 as EKD. V shed 3 bases, J shed 0 bases, and the junction held 8 bases outside the gene matches. TCRdb redid clone calling on the RT-PCR reads using CATT. The table has 2,500 to 3,000 delta-chain clones, just under 3.5% seen once; the top ten hold around 30%. The chain has TRDV2 and TRDJ3; 9 bases line up with TRDD3. The origin of this receptor is a human donor. It is not recorded whose cells these are; they may come from a transplant donor. Sequencing was done on a sample of gamma-delta T cells. The CDR3 reads CACDSLLGDLSWDTRQMFF. For the CDR3, the DNA is TGTGCCTGTGACTCCTTACTGGGGGACCTCTCCTGGGACACCCGACAGATGTTTTTC.